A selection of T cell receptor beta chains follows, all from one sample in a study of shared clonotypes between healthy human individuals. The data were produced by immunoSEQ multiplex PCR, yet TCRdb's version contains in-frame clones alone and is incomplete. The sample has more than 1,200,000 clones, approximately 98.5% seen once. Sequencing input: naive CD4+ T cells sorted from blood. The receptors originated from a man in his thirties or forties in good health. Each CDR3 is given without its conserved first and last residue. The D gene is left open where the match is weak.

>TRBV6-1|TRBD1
ASSEAPGGFNQPQH
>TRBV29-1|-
SVGLRRGGYEQY
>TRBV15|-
ATSRERLMNTEAF
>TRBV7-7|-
ASSPPGQFYEQY
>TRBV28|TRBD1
ASRTTGMNTEAF
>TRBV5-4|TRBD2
ASSLRLAGVSYEQY
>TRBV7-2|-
ASSLMREVNEQF
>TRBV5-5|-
ASSLWASNQPQH
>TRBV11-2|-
ASSLVSGVSRSGANVLT
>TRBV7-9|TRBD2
ASSLAILAANTDTQY
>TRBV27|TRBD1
ASSPRTGDQETQY
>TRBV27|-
ASRRVGGGNQPQH
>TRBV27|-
ASSSTWGGRAF
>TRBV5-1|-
ASSTISGTNSGELF
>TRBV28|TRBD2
ASIAGAPSYEQY
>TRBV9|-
ASSESTSYYEQF
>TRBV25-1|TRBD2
ASGPSGRGNEQF
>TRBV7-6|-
ASSPNNRIEAF
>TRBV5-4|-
ASSLKDSLNEKLF
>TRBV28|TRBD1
ASKQDRKITEAF
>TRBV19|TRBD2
ASSKGTSGRIDTQY
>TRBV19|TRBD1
ASSTQGGRIQPQH
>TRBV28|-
AIFGLDRHYGYT
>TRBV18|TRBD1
ASSDRGPYSYEQY
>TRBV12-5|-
ASGLEQY
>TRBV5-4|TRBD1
ASSPGQRQETQY
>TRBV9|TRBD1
ASSLTPPRTGPHEQF
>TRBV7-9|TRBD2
ASSPPERGYNEQF
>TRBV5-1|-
ASSPQGKNTEAF
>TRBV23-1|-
ASSQPHSVGVANEKLF
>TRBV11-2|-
ASSLVGPRYDTQY
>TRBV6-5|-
ASSLSGYQPQH
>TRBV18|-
ASSPKGSEQF
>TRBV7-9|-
ASSLTGWDNEQF
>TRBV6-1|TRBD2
ASSEGSSGSGEQY
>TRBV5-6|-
ASSAGTPGGGTQY
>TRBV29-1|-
SGGYEQETQY
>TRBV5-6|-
ASSLVGGAYEQY
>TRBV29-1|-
SVCPDKSSTDTQY
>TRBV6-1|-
ASSESQQSEQF
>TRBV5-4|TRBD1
ASSPGQGTDTQY
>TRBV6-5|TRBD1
ASSNSGTGFPEQY